This paragraph covers one T cell receptor beta chain sequence. The sample has other DNA sequences that encode this CDR3 too. These data belong to a study of shared T cell receptors in the human thymus. This CDR3 comprises 12 residues. CDR1 SQVTM and CDR2 ANQGSEA come from the germline V gene. Trimming removed 6 bases from V and 3 bases from J; junction bases left unmatched: 3. Assay: immunoSEQ multiplex PCR; the TCRdb copy retains only in-frame clones and omits some. The table lists more than 550,000 clones, more than 70% of them singletons. These sequences were also reported in another study, on human thymus T cells.

The clonotype was recovered from a boy younger than two with a congenital heart defect. Sequencing was carried out using thymocytes. The chain carries TRBV29-1 and TRBJ1-2, with TRBD1 matching 8 bases. The CDR3 here is CSVGQGYYGYTF. In nucleotides, the CDR3 is TGCAGCGTAGGACAGGGATACTATGGCTACACCTTC.